This TCR beta chain is drawn from a study of blood T cell repertoires in COVID-19. For the study at large: Whether acute or convalescent, the COVID-19 samples came from the United States, Italy and Spain. The cDNA or gDNA used as material had been derived from T cells, B-cell-depleted T cells, or PBMCs.

How the authors handled the data: Amplification from reference gene primers served as the basis for estimated nucleated cell counts. Produced via immunoSEQ multiplex PCR; TCRdb's table is partial and in-frame only. From that table come the V and J calls and clone size; the DNA was used to work out D and trimming. The repertoire holds about 190,000 clones, with roughly 89% as singletons. Germline CDR1 is MNHNY and CDR2 is SVGAGI (reference sequence). Between the trimmed V and J ends, which lost 5 bases and 7 bases, there was a span of 15 bases. The length of the CDR3 is 14 residues. Sequencing was done on a sample of peripheral blood. The rearrangement links TRBV6-6 to TRBJ1-5; a weak D match, TRBD1 (5 bases). This sequence originates from a man in his forties with acute or convalescent COVID-19. CDR3 in DNA: TGTGCCAGCAGTCGACAAGCGGAGGGGCAGCCCCAGCATTTT. This gives the protein CASSRQAEGQPQHF.